This is a list of T cell receptor beta chains from one sample in a study of blood T cell repertoires in COVID-19. Some clones are missing from TCRdb's copy, which holds only in-frame ones; the method was immunoSEQ multiplex PCR. The table has some 120,000 clones, about four fifths seen once. Sequenced: peripheral blood. The receptors stem from a man aged 80 or over with active or convalescent COVID-19. CDR3s include the opening cysteine and the closing phenylalanine or tryptophan. A D gene is named only where the DNA matches it firmly. For some rows the clone size is stated as once, few or many, or as a class when expanded; others skip it.

NA	NA	TRBJ2-2	TRBV5-1	TGCGCCAGCAGCTTGTTACAGAACACCGGGGAGCTGTTTTTT	CASSLLQNTGELFF
NA	NA	TRBJ1-1	TRBV6-5	TGTGCCAGCAGTCGAACCACGAGAACTGAAGCTTTCTTT	CASSRTTRTEAFF
once	TRBD2	TRBJ2-5	TRBV5-4	TGTGCCAGCAGCGAAGGGACTAGCGGTAAAGAGACCCAGTACTTC	CASSEGTSGKETQYF
NA	NA	TRBJ1-1	TRBV6-2/TRBV6-3	TGTGCCAGCAGTTACTCGGTTCCAGATAACACTGAAGCTTTCTTT	CASSYSVPDNTEAFF
NA	TRBD1	TRBJ1-5	TRBV30	TGTGCCTGGAGCCGACAGGGTGGCAATCAGCCCCAGCATTTT	CAWSRQGGNQPQHF
NA	TRBD2	TRBJ2-3	TRBV6-5	TGTGCCAGCAGTAGGATGGGCGGGGGGCCTTCGTATTTT	CASSRMGGGPSYF
few	NA	TRBJ1-5	TRBV10-3	TGTGCCATCAGTGAGTCCCATGGCAATCAGCCCCAGCATTTT	CAISESHGNQPQHF
NA	NA	TRBJ1-2	TRBV27	TGTGCCAGCAGGCCGGGTGCGGGAGCTAACTATGGCTACACCTTC	CASRPGAGANYGYTF
NA	NA	TRBJ2-5	TRBV4-1	TGCGCCAGCAGCCAAGCCTCCGGGACATGGGAGACCCAGTACTTC	CASSQASGTWETQYF
few	NA	TRBJ1-6	TRBV13	TGTGCCAGCAGATCGGGAGACTGGGATAATTCACCCCTCCACTTT	CASRSGDWDNSPLHF
NA	NA	TRBJ2-3	TRBV7-3	TGTGCCAGCAGCAGTCAGGGCGATACGCAGTATTTT	CASSSQGDTQYF
once	NA	TRBJ2-7	TRBV6-9	TGTGCCAGCCATGCGGGGGACAACTCTACCTACGAGCAGTACTTC	CASHAGDNSTYEQYF
NA	TRBD1	TRBJ1-3	TRBV27	TGTGCCAGCAGTTCGGGGACAGGGGGAAACACCATATATTTT	CASSSGTGGNTIYF
NA	NA	TRBJ1-1	TRBV4-1	TGCGCCAGCAGCCAAGATGGGGGGGGCGTCGACATGAACACTGAAGCTTTCTTT	CASSQDGGGVDMNTEAFF
NA	NA	TRBJ1-1	TRBV5-1	TGCGCCAGCAGCTTCCGCCCGACAGGGAACACTGAAGCTTTCTTT	CASSFRPTGNTEAFF
NA	NA	TRBJ1-2	TRBV4-3	TGCGCCAGCAGCCAAGAAAGAGGGAATCAGGGCTACACCTTC	CASSQERGNQGYTF
NA	TRBD2	TRBJ2-3	TRBV4-3	TGCGCCAGCAGCCCTAGACTAGCGGGGGGGCAGGGAGATACGCAGTATTTT	CASSPRLAGGQGDTQYF
NA	NA	TRBJ2-7	TRBV28	TGTGCCAGCAGTTCACTCGACTACTACGAGCAGTACTTC	CASSSLDYYEQYF
NA	NA	TRBJ1-6	TRBV5-6	TGTGCCAGCAGCTTGGGAGGCTTCAGAAGCTCCTATAATTCACCCCTCCACTTT	CASSLGGFRSSYNSPLHF
NA	NA	TRBJ1-3	TRBV7-2	TGTGCCAGCAGTCCAGGGGGAAACACCATATATTTT	CASSPGGNTIYF
few	NA	TRBJ2-3	TRBV5-6	TGTGCCAGCAGCTTCGCCAACCCAGGGGCACAAGGCACAGATACGCAGTATTTT	CASSFANPGAQGTDTQYF
NA	NA	TRBJ2-3	TRBV11-3	TGTGCCAGCAGCTGGAGTAGCAGAGATACGCAGTATTTT	CASSWSSRDTQYF
NA	NA	TRBJ1-5	TRBV19	TGTGCCAGTAGTTCGATGGGGCTGGCGGGCAATCAGCCCCAGCATTTT	CASSSMGLAGNQPQHF
NA	TRBD1	TRBJ2-2	TRBV3-1/TRBV3-2	TGTGCCAGCAGCCTATGGACAGGAAGAAACACCGGGGAGCTGTTTTTT	CASSLWTGRNTGELFF
few	TRBD2	TRBJ2-7	TRBV7-9	TGTGCCAGCGGCGGGGGGGCCTACGAGCAGTACTTC	CASGGGAYEQYF
NA	NA	TRBJ2-5	TRBV18	TGTGCCAGCTCACCACAGTCGGGGAGGGAGACCCAGTACTTC	CASSPQSGRETQYF
once	NA	TRBJ1-2	TRBV5-6	TGTGCCAGCAGCTTACGGGACAAGGGTAACTATGGCTACACCTTC	CASSLRDKGNYGYTF
once	NA	TRBJ2-5	TRBV7-9	TGTGCCAGCAGCTGGGCTATTGAGACCCAGTACTTC	CASSWAIETQYF
NA	TRBD1	TRBJ1-1	TRBV9	TGTGCCAGCAGCGCGGGACAGACTAACACTGAAGCTTTCTTT	CASSAGQTNTEAFF
NA	NA	TRBJ1-1	TRBV28	TGTGCCAGCAGTTCCCCACGGCGGGACACTGAAGCTTTCTTT	CASSSPRRDTEAFF
NA	NA	TRBJ2-7	TRBV10-3	TGTGCCATCAGTGAAGGGGGGGCATCCTACGAGCAGTACTTC	CAISEGGASYEQYF
NA	NA	TRBJ1-2	TRBV11-2	TGTGCCAGCAGCGACCTAGGTAAAGGTCGGGATGGCTACACCTTC	CASSDLGKGRDGYTF
few	NA	TRBJ1-5	TRBV13	TGTGCCAGCAGTAAAACAGGGAGCCCTCAGCCCCAGCATTTT	CASSKTGSPQPQHF
NA	TRBD2	TRBJ2-1	TRBV7-2	TGTGCCAGCAGAATTAGCGGGGACTCCTACAATGAGCAGTTCTTC	CASRISGDSYNEQFF
NA	NA	TRBJ1-2	TRBV7-2	TGTGCCAGCAGCCTCGAAACAGGGTTTCGTGGCTACACCTTC	CASSLETGFRGYTF
NA	NA	TRBJ2-2	TRBV24-1	TGTGCCACCAGTGATTTTACAGGTAGGGTCACCAACACCGGGGAGCTGTTTTTT	CATSDFTGRVTNTGELFF
NA	NA	TRBJ1-6	TRBV5-1	TGCGCCAGCAGCTTGGACAGTTATTCACCCCTCCACTTT	CASSLDSYSPLHF
NA	TRBD1	TRBJ2-7	TRBV5-6	TGTGCCAGCAACCGGGACAGCCCACCCTACGAGCAGTACTTC	CASNRDSPPYEQYF
NA	TRBD1	TRBJ1-4	TRBV18	TGTGCCAGCTCGCCCCCGGGACAGCAAGGCGAAAAACTGTTTTTT	CASSPPGQQGEKLFF
NA	TRBD1	TRBJ2-3	TRBV9	TGTGCCAGCAGCGGTCAACAGGGGGCTCGCACAGATACGCAGTATTTT	CASSGQQGARTDTQYF
NA	TRBD1	TRBJ1-3	TRBV5-1	TGCGCCAGCAGCCCGGACAGGGGAGCAGGAAACACCATATATTTT	CASSPDRGAGNTIYF
NA	TRBD2	TRBJ2-5	TRBV29-1	TGCAGCGTTATGGGGGGGGTGGAGGACCAAGAGACCCAGTACTTC	CSVMGGVEDQETQYF
NA	NA	TRBJ1-6	TRBV7-9	TGTGCCAGCAGCTTAGCGGAGAAATCACCCCTCCACTTT	CASSLAEKSPLHF
NA	NA	TRBJ1-3	TRBV12-3/TRBV12-4	TGTGCCAGCAGCCAGGGGGGAAACACCATATATTTT	CASSQGGNTIYF
NA	TRBD2	TRBJ2-7	TRBV6-5	TGTGCCAGCAGTCCGACTAGCGGGGGGGCGGGGGAGCAGTACTTC	CASSPTSGGAGEQYF
NA	TRBD1	TRBJ1-6	TRBV6-2/TRBV6-3	TGTGCCAGCAGTAAACTGGACAGGGAGTATTCACCCCTCCACTTT	CASSKLDREYSPLHF
NA	NA	TRBJ1-5	TRBV2	TGTGCCAGCAGTGCGGGAAATCAGCCCCAGCATTTT	CASSAGNQPQHF
NA	NA	TRBJ2-5	TRBV18	TGTGCCAGCTCTTACCAGGGCGGCATGACCGGACATGAAGAGACCCAGTACTTC	CASSYQGGMTGHEETQYF
NA	NA	TRBJ2-7	TRBV5-5	TGTGCCAGCAGCTTGAGGACAGACTACGAGCAGTACTTC	CASSLRTDYEQYF
NA	NA	TRBJ1-3	TRBV4-1	TGCGCCAGCAGCCCGGTCGGGGGCTCTGGAAACACCATATATTTT	CASSPVGGSGNTIYF
NA	TRBD2	TRBJ2-7	TRBV6-5	TGTGCCAGCAGTCCCCGGGACTACAGATACGAGCAGTACTTC	CASSPRDYRYEQYF
few	NA	TRBJ1-2	TRBV9	TGTGCCAGCAGCGTAGCGGGCAGGGGAAACTATGGCTACACCTTC	CASSVAGRGNYGYTF